Presented here are 6 T cell receptor beta chains from one specimen sequenced in a study of blood T cell repertoires in COVID-19. Method: immunoSEQ multiplex PCR; TCRdb's copy keeps in-frame clones and lacks some. In the table there are some 200,000 clones, about 81% of which are singletons. The sample taken for sequencing was peripheral blood. Receptors originate from a man aged 30 to 39 with active or convalescent COVID-19.

The V call is TRBV28, the J call TRBJ1-5; possibly TRBD1 for D (5 bases). The CDR3 is made up of 15 amino acids. CDR1 MDHEN and CDR2 SYDVKM come from the germline V gene. The ends were cut back, 2 bases at V and 1 base at J, with 9 bases in the middle. DNA of the CDR3: TGTGCCAGCAGTTTAAGGGGAATAAGCAATCAGCCCCAGCATTTT. As protein: CASSLRGISNQPQHF.

The chain combines TRBV6-5 with TRBJ1-3; TRBD1 matches at 9 bases. After removal of 6 bases from V and 3 bases from J, the junction contained 3 bases not matched to a gene. This CDR3 comprises 14 residues. Germline CDR1 is MNHEY and CDR2 is SVGAGI. CDR3 DNA sequence: TGTGCCAGCAGGCCGGGACAGGGTGGAAACACCATATATTTT. It translates to CASRPGQGGNTIYF.

In DNA, the CDR3 is TGTGCCACTAGCCCGGACGGTGTCTCCTACGAGCAGTACGTC. It specifies CATSPDGVSYEQYV. V gene TRBV10-3 combines with J gene TRBJ2-7; D might be TRBD2 (5 bases). Germline assignment: CDR1 ENHRY and CDR2 SYGVKD. Trimming took 10 bases from V and 0 from J, leaving 16 bases between them. CDR3 length: 14 amino acids.

This clone was counted a single time. Different DNA sequences within this sample yield the same CDR3. The chain is built from TRBV6-1 and TRBJ2-1; tentatively, D is TRBD1 (5 bases). This CDR3 is built from 13 residues. Deletions cut 1 base from V and 7 bases from J, with 8 bases between. CDR1 is MNHNS, CDR2 SASEGT, per germline. CDR3 region: CASSEGQGNEQFF. In nucleotides, the CDR3 is TGTGCCAGCAGTGAAGGGCAGGGAAATGAGCAGTTCTTC.

V and J are TRBV19 and TRBJ1-5, with a weak D call TRBD1 (5 bases). Between the trimmed V and J ends, which lost 5 bases and 5 bases, there was a span of 10 bases. The CDR3 has 13 residues. CDR1 and CDR2 from the germline V gene are LNHDA and SQIVND (reference sequence). The CDR3 loop reads CASSAGPYQPQHF. For the CDR3, the DNA is TGTGCCAGTAGTGCGGGGCCTTATCAGCCCCAGCATTTT.

The rearrangement uses TRBV3-1 (or the pseudogene TRBV3-2) and TRBJ2-2, with D possibly matching TRBD1 (5 bases). This CDR3 comprises 14 residues. V gave up 5 bases and J gave up 1 base, with 8 bases separating them. CDR1 is LGHDT and CDR2 is YNNKEL in the germline V gene (reference sequence). CDR3 sequence reads: CASSYQGNTGELFF. The CDR3 region has the DNA TGTGCCAGCAGCTATCAGGGGAACACCGGGGAGCTGTTTTTT.